This T cell receptor (beta chain) was observed in a study of blood T cell repertoires in COVID-19. Libraries were prepared by immunoSEQ multiplex PCR; TCRdb keeps only in-frame clonotypes and omits some of them. The top ten clones hold 1.6% of a sample with 310,000 or so clones, about 82% of them seen once. The CDR3 consists of 16 residues. Germline CDR1 is SGHRS and CDR2 is YFSETQ. V shed 5 bases and J 4 bases; nucleotides not matched to a gene: 6. This TCR was sampled from a woman aged 45-60 years with acute or convalescent COVID-19. The sequencing input was peripheral blood. This chain uses TRBV5-1 with TRBJ2-3, with 14 bases identical to TRBD2. The CDR3 sequence is CASRGTGLAGADTQYF. The CDR3 bases are TGCGCCAGCAGGGGAACGGGACTAGCGGGAGCAGATACGCAGTATTTT. The whole variable domain, filled in from reference TRBV5-1 and TRBJ2-3, reads KAGVTQTPRYLIKTRGQQVTLSCSPISGHRSVSWYQQTPGQGLQFLFEYFSETQRNKGNFPGRFSGRQFSNSRSEMNVSTLELGDSALYLCASRGTGLAGADTQYFGPGTRLTVL.